The 26 T cell receptor beta chains below all came from one sample that was sequenced in a study of T cell responses to AZD1222 COVID-19 vaccine listed by TCRdb under 2021. Receptor libraries were prepared by the immunoSEQ multiplex PCR assay. In its TCRdb copy, this immuneACCESS table keeps in-frame sequences only and misses some clones. Where compared with another copy, unresolved V genes explain less than half of these, and the others have no known cause. This sample holds roughly 190,000 clones; approximately 92% were observed only once. The ten largest clones take up over 1% of the sample. Read against the paper, the sample's time point label means: baseline before first vaccination. This specimen consisted of peripheral blood, obtained on day 0 of AZD1222 vaccination. Source of these receptors: an adult in good health.

The chain carries TRBV27 and TRBJ1-2, with 7 bases aligning to TRBD1. This CDR3 spans 14 amino acids. The V segment lost 4 bases and the J segment 7 bases; nucleotides outside the gene matches: 9. The V gene's germline CDR1 is MNHEY and CDR2 SMNVEV (reference sequence). The CDR3 loop is CASSSGTVRGGYTF. CDR3 bases: TGTGCCAGCAGTTCCGGGACAGTTAGGGGTGGCTACACCTTC.

The chain joins TRBV9 to TRBJ1-4; D might be TRBD1 (5 bases). V lost 3 bases to trimming and J lost 4 bases, with 10 bases between them. CDR1 and CDR2 (germline): SGDLS, YYNGEE. The CDR3 has 14 residues. CDR3 sequence (DNA): TGTGCCAGCAGCGGGGACGTAGTTAATGAAAAACTGTTTTTT. This codes for CASSGDVVNEKLFF. The whole variable domain, filled in from reference TRBV9 and TRBJ1-4, reads DSGVTQTPKHLITATGQRVTLRCSPRSGDLSVYWYQQSLDQGLQFLIQYYNGEERAKGNILERFSAQQFPDLHSELNLSSLELGDSALYFCASSGDVVNEKLFFGSGTQLSVL.

This chain connects TRBV5-8 to TRBJ2-7; D may match TRBD1 or TRBD2 (5 bases each). The germline V gene encodes CDR1 SGHTS and CDR2 YDEGEE. Trimming left V 0 bases short and J 6 bases short, with 7 bases between. The length of the CDR3 is 12 residues. CDR3 DNA sequence: TGTGCCAGCAGCTTGGGAGGGGCCGAGCAGTACTTC. This gives the protein CASSLGGAEQYF.

The chain has TRBV6-1 and TRBJ1-4; 7 nucleotides match TRBD1. The V segment lost 3 bases and the J segment 5 bases; nucleotides outside the gene matches: 9. This CDR3 region has 16 residues. Germline V gene data show CDR1 as MNHNS and CDR2 as SASEGT. CDR3 residues: CASSELHRGPNEKLFF. Written as DNA, the CDR3 is TGTGCCAGCAGTGAGCTACACAGGGGACCCAATGAAAAACTGTTTTTT.

The chain is built from TRBV24-1 and TRBJ1-3; 11 bases agree with TRBD1. After removal of 4 bases from V and 2 bases from J, the junction contained 3 bases not matched to a gene. This CDR3 spans 16 amino acids. Germline V gives CDR1 KGHDR, CDR2 SFDVKD. CDR3 bases: TGTGCCACCAGTGACTCGGGACAGGGGGCTGGAAACACCATATATTTT. This gives the protein CATSDSGQGAGNTIYF.

This chain uses TRBV6-5 with TRBJ2-2; no firm D call. The CDR3 runs 13 residues. The germline V gene has CDR1 MNHEY and CDR2 SVGAGI. V was pared by 2 bases and J by 5 bases, with 6 bases between. CDR3: CASSYGSTGELFF. CDR3 in DNA: TGTGCCAGCAGTTACGGCTCAACCGGGGAGCTGTTTTTT.

The chain couples TRBV6-5 to TRBJ1-1; TRBD1 might be the D (6 bases). CDR3 length: 14 amino acids. CDR1 and CDR2 from the germline V gene are MNHEY and SVGAGI. The V end was cut by 10 bases, the J end by 1 base, with 16 bases between. CDR3 amino acids: CAITATGSNTEAFF. The CDR3, as DNA: TGTGCCATCACCGCCACAGGGTCGAACACTGAAGCTTTCTTT.

The V call is TRBV3-1 (or the pseudogene TRBV3-2), the J call TRBJ1-1; no firm D call. There are 12 residues in the CDR3. CDR1 is LGHDT and CDR2 is YNNKEL in the germline V gene (reference sequence). The V gene lost 4 bases and the J gene lost 1 base, with 4 bases spanning the gap. CDR3 bases: TGTGCCAGCAGCCCCCAGAACACTGAAGCTTTCTTT. Translating it yields CASSPQNTEAFF.

The chain carries TRBV9 and TRBJ2-3; 12 bases align to TRBD2. The CDR3 has 18 amino acids. Trimming took 0 bases from V and 1 from J; bases not matched to a gene: 6. Germline assignment: CDR1 SGDLS and CDR2 YYNGEE. The CDR3 loop reads CASSVGTSGDFGTDTQYF. The CDR3 region has the DNA TGTGCCAGCAGCGTAGGGACTAGCGGGGACTTTGGCACAGATACGCAGTATTTT.

The chain employs TRBV29-1 and TRBJ1-2; 8 bases map to TRBD1. CDR3 size: 16 residues. The J segment lost 2 bases and the V segment lost 3 bases, leaving 11 bases of the junction unmatched. Looked up from germline, CDR1 is SQVTM and CDR2 is ANQGSEA. CDR3 region: CSVEVRGQVGNYGYTF. In nucleotides, the CDR3 is TGCAGCGTTGAGGTCCGGGGACAGGTGGGAAACTATGGCTACACCTTC.

The chain recombines TRBV24-1 with TRBJ2-1; D is perhaps TRBD2 (5 bases). Germline V gene lookup returns CDR1 KGHDR and CDR2 SFDVKD. The CDR3 is made up of 11 amino acids. V was trimmed by 10 bases and J by 4 bases, leaving 7 bases between them. Here the CDR3 reads CATEDYNEQFF. CDR3 nucleotide sequence: TGTGCCACGGAGGATTACAATGAGCAGTTCTTC.

The chain recombines TRBV15 with TRBJ1-4; D remains ambiguous. This CDR3 region has 16 residues. V dropped 6 bases and J dropped 6 bases, with 20 bases sitting between them. Germline CDR1 reads LNHNV; CDR2 reads YYDKDF (reference sequence). CDR3: CATSQYAAFGDEKLFF. CDR3 sequence (DNA): TGTGCCACCAGTCAATATGCCGCTTTCGGGGATGAAAAACTGTTTTTT.

This clone was detected only a few times. The rearrangement uses TRBV4-3 and TRBJ2-7, with D maybe TRBD1 (5 bases). V lost 2 bases to trimming and J lost 7 bases, with 12 bases between them. CDR3 length: 13 amino acids. Germline V CDR1 and CDR2: LGHNA, YSLEER. As DNA, the CDR3 is TGCGCCAGCAGCCAACAAAGGGGTCGAGAGCAGTACTTC. Amino acid sequence: CASSQQRGREQYF.

The J gene is TRBJ1-2, the V gene TRBV7-8; a possible D gene is TRBD1 (5 bases). Germline CDR1 reads SGHVS; CDR2 reads FQNEAQ. The CDR3 consists of 15 residues. The V end lost 0 bases, the J end lost 6 bases, and 14 bases lay between the germline ends. CDR3 DNA: TGTGCCAGCAGCTTAGCGCGGACACAAGGCGATGGCTACACCTTC. It codes for CASSLARTQGDGYTF.

V is TRBV7-8 and J is TRBJ1-3; D is unclear. The germline V gene encodes CDR1 SGHVS and CDR2 FQNEAQ. This CDR3 spans 15 amino acids. V lost 3 bases and J lost 1, with 10 bases in between. The CDR3 spells CASSLRALSGNTIYF. CDR3 coding DNA: TGTGCCAGCAGCTTGAGGGCGCTGTCTGGAAACACCATATATTTT.

This clone has a handful of counts. The CDR3 spells CASSLGGQHPEETQYF. The CDR3 nucleotides read TGTGCCAGCAGCTTAGGGGGGCAGCATCCCGAAGAGACCCAGTACTTC. The genes are TRBV11-3 and TRBJ2-5, with a possible D match to TRBD1 (6 bases). Germline V gives CDR1 SGHNT, CDR2 YENEEA. The CDR3 contains 16 residues. The germline V and J ends were trimmed by 1 base and 3 bases, with 15 bases remaining between them.

The rearrangement uses TRBV18 and TRBJ2-7; 11 bases line up with TRBD2. CDR1 and CDR2 (germline): KGHSH, LQKENI. There are 17 residues in the CDR3. The V gene end was trimmed by 0 bases and the J gene end by 0 bases; junction bases not matched to a gene: 4. Written as DNA, the CDR3 is TGTGCCAGCTCACCACCGGGACTAGCGGCGTCCTCCTACGAGCAGTACTTC. Amino acids: CASSPPGLAASSYEQYF. Complete variable domain (other parts from reference TRBV18 and TRBJ2-7): NAGVMQNPRHLVRRRGQEARLRCSPMKGHSHVYWYRQLPEEGLKFMVYLQKENIIDESGMPKERFSAEFPKEGPSILRIQQVVRGDSAAYFCASSPPGLAASSYEQYFGPGTRLTVT.

The V call is TRBV11-2, the J call TRBJ1-2; no definite D call. In germline, CDR1 is SGHAT, CDR2 FQNNGV. The V end was cut by 2 bases, the J end by 4 bases, with 11 bases between. The CDR3 is 14 amino acids. The CDR3 nucleotides are TGTGCCAGCAGCTTATCCCGAAGCGTCTATGGCTACACCTTC. Protein: CASSLSRSVYGYTF.

The rearrangement links TRBV20-1 to TRBJ2-7; D remains ambiguous. The V gene lost 6 bases and the J gene lost 6 bases, with 12 bases spanning the gap. Germline values: CDR1 DFQATT, CDR2 SNEGSKA (reference sequence). This CDR3 has 11 residues. CDR3 sequence: CSAPSWGEQYF. Here the CDR3 DNA reads TGCAGTGCCCCCAGTTGGGGCGAGCAGTACTTC.

V and J are TRBV6-5 and TRBJ1-6; D is uncertain. CDR1 is MNHEY and CDR2 is SVGAGI in the germline V gene. This CDR3 spans 12 amino acids. V lost 5 bases to trimming and J lost 14 bases, with 13 bases between them. CDR3 nucleotides: TGTGCCAGCAGTAACACCCAGATCACCCTCCACTTT. It yields the protein CASSNTQITLHF.

This clone was recorded only once. The chain has TRBV6-2 or TRBV6-3 and TRBJ1-2; D remains unclear. The CDR3 has 18 residues. Trimming cost V 4 bases and J 2 bases, with 23 bases left between them. CDR1 MNHEY and CDR2 SVGEGT come from the germline V gene. The CDR3 DNA sequence: TGTGCCAGCAGTTCAACTATCCAACAAGCGTATGGGAACTATGGCTACACCTTC. Translation: CASSSTIQQAYGNYGYTF.

The V gene is TRBV27, the J gene TRBJ1-4; D possibly corresponds to TRBD1 (5 bases). The ends were cut back, 2 bases at V and 8 bases at J, with 15 bases in the middle. Germline CDR1 MNHEY, CDR2 SMNVEV (reference sequence). The CDR3 is 15 amino acids. The CDR3, as DNA: TGTGCCAGCAGTTTAAACGGGGCAGGGCTCGAAAAACTGTTTTTT. Translated: CASSLNGAGLEKLFF.

The chain has TRBV9 and TRBJ1-3; D gene uncertain. The CDR3 sequence is 15 residues long. The germline gives CDR1 SGDLS, CDR2 YYNGEE. The V end was cut by 0 bases, the J end by 4 bases, with 11 bases between. The CDR3 loop reads CASSVGSATGNTIYF. The CDR3 DNA is TGTGCCAGCAGCGTAGGGTCAGCAACGGGAAACACCATATATTTT.

The chain links TRBV14 to TRBJ2-7; D is uncertain. The CDR3 loop spans 13 amino acids. Germline CDR1 SGHDN, CDR2 FVKESK. V was shortened by 0 bases and J by 6 bases, with 9 bases between the two germline ends. Written as DNA, the CDR3 is TGTGCCAGCAGCCAAGAGAGATCTGGCGAGCAGTACTTC. This gives the protein CASSQERSGEQYF.

The chain combines TRBV6-5 with TRBJ1-2; 8 bases are shared with TRBD1. The CDR3 spans 15 residues. Germline CDR1 reads MNHEY; CDR2 reads SVGAGI. V was clipped by 6 bases and J by 2 bases; unmatched bases: 8. The CDR3 loop is CASRLTRTGNYGYTF. DNA for the CDR3: TGTGCCAGCAGGCTCACCCGGACAGGGAACTATGGCTACACCTTC.

This CDR3 is CASSQWTGGLNTEAFF. For the CDR3, the DNA is TGTGCCAGCAGCCAATGGACAGGGGGGTTGAACACTGAAGCTTTCTTT. The rearrangement uses TRBV7-9 and TRBJ1-1, with 10 bases matching TRBD1. Germline assignment: CDR1 SEHNR and CDR2 FQNEAQ (reference sequence). V lost 5 bases to trimming and J lost 0 bases; unmatched junction nucleotides: 6. The CDR3 loop spans 16 amino acids.